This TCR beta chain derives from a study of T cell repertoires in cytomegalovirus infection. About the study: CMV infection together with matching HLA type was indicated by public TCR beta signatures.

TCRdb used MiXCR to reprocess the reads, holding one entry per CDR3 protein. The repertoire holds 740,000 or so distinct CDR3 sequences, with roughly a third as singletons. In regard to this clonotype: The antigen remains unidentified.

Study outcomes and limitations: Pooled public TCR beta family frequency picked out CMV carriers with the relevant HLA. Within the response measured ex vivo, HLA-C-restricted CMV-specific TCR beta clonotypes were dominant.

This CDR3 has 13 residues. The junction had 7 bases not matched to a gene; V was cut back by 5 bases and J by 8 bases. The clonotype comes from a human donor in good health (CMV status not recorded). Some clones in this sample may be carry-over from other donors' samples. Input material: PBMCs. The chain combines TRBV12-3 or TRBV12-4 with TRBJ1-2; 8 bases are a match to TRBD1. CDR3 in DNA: TGTGCCAGCAGTCCGGACAGGGTCTGGGGCTACACCTTC. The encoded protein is CASSPDRVWGYTF.